The T cell receptor (beta chain) described here comes from a study of shared clonotypes between healthy human individuals. Study-level findings and limits: Sequencing depth was predicted to influence how clonotypes are shared among donors.

V was pared by 0 bases and J by 2 bases, with 8 bases between. CDR1 SGHNT and CDR2 YYREEE come from the germline V gene (reference sequence). The CDR3 runs 14 residues. The study drew all its donors from Caucasian adults living in Nashville, Tennessee. Each unsorted sample relied on roughly 82 million PBMCs as its source of genomic DNA. On this clone: Its antigen is as yet unknown.

Using immunoSEQ multiplex PCR, the repertoire was profiled, and TCRdb retains in-frame clones only, with some absent. This sample has about 490,000 clones, with around 78% found just once. Sequencing was performed on PBMCs. The TCR originated in a woman aged 40 to 49 in good health. Some clones in this sample may be carry-over from other donors' samples. V usage is TRBV5-4 and J usage is TRBJ1-2, with a tentative D call TRBD1 (5 bases). This CDR3 is CASSLVGRNYGYTF. The CDR3 nucleotides read TGTGCCAGCAGCTTGGTGGGACGGAACTATGGCTACACCTTC.